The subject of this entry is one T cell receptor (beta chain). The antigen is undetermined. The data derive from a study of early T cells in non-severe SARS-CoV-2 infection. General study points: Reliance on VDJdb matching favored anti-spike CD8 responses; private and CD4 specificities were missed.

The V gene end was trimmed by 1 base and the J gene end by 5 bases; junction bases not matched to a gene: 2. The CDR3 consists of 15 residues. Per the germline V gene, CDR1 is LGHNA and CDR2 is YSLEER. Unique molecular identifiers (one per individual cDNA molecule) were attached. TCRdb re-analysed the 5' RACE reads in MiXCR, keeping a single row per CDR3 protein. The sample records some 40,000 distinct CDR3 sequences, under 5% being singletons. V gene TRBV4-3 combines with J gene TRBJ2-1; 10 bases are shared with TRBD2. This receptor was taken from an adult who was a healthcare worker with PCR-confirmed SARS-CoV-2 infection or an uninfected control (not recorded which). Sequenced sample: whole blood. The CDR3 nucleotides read TGCGCCAGCAGCCAAGGGACTAGCGGAGACAATGAGCAGTTCTTC. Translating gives CASSQGTSGDNEQFF.